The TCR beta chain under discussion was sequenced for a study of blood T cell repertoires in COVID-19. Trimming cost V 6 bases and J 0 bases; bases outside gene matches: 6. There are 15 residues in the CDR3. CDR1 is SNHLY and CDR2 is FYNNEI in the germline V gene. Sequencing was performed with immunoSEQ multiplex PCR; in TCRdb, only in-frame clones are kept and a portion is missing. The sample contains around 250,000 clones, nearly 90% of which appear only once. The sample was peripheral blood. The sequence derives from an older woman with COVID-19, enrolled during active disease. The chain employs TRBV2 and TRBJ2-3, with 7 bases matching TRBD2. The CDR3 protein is CASRLGGESTDTQYF. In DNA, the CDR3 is TGTGCCAGCAGATTGGGGGGGGAAAGCACAGATACGCAGTATTTT.